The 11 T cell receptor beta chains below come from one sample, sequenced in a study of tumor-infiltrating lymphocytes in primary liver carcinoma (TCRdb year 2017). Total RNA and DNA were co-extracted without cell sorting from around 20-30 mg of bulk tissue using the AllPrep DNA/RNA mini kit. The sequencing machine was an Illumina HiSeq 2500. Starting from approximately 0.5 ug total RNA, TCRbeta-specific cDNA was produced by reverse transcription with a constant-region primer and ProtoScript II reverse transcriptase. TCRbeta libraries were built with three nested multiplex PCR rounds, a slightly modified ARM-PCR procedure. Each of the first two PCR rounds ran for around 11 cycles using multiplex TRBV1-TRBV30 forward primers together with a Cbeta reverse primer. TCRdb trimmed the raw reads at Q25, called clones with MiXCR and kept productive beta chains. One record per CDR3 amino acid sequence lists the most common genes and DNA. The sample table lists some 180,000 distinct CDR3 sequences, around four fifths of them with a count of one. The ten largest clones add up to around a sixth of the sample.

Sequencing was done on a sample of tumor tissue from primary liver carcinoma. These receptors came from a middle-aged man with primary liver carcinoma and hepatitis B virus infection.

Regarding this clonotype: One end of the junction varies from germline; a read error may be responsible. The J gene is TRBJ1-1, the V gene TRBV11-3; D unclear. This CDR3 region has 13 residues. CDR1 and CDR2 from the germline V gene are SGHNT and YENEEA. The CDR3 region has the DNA TGTACCAGCAGTAAGGCCTCGGGCACTGAAGCTTTCTTT. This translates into CTSSKASGTEAFF.

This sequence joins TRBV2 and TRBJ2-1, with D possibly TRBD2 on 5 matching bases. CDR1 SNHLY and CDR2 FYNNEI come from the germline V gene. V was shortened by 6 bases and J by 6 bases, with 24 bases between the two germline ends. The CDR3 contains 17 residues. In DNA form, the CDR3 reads TGTGCCAGCAGCCGAGTGCAGGACTTTATTCCTTCCAATGAGCAGTTCTTC. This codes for CASSRVQDFIPSNEQFF.

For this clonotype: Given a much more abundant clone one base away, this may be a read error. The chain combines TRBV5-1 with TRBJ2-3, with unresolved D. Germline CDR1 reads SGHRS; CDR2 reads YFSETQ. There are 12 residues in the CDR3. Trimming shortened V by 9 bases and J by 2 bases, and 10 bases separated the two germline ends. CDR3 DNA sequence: TGCGCCAACTTTTCAAACACAGATACGCAGTATTTT. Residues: CANFSNTDTQYF.

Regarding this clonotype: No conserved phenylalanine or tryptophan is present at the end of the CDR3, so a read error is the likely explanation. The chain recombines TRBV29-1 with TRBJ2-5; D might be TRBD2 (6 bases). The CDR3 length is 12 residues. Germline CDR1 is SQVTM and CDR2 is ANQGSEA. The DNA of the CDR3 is TGCAGCGTTTGGGGGGAGCAAGAGAGCCAGTACGTC. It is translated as CSVWGEQESQYV.

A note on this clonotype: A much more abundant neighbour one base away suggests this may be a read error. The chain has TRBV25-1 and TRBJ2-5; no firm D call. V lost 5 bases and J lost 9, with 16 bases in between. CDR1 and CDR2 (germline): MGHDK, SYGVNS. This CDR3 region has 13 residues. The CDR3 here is CASSWTSMEPQYF. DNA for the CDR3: TGTGCCAGCAGTTGGACGTCTATGGAGCCCCAGTACTTC.

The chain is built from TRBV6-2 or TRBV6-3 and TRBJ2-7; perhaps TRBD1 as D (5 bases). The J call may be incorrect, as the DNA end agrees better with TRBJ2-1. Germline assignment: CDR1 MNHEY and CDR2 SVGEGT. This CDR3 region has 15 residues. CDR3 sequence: CASTPSSDSSYEQFF. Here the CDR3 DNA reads TGTGCCAGCACCCCGAGCTCCGACAGCTCCTACGAGCAGTTCTTC.

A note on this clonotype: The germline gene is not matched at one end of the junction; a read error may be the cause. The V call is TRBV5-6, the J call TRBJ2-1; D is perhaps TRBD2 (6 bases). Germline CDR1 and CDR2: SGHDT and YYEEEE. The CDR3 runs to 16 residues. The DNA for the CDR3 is TGTACCAGCAGCTTGGATTTTGCGGGAATCGGCGATGAGCAGTTCTTC. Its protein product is CTSSLDFAGIGDEQFF.

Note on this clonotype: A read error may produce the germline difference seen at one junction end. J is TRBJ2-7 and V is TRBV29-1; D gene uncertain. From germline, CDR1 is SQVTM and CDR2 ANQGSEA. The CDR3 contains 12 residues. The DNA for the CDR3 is TGCAGCACGTGTTGGGGTAATCACGAGCAGTACTTT. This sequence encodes CSTCWGNHEQYF.

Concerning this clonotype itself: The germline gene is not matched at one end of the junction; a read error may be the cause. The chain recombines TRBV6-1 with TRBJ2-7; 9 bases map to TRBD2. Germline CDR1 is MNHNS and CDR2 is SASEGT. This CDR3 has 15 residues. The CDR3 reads CASKSSGSLTYEQYF. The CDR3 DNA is TGTGCTAGCAAGAGTAGCGGGAGCCTTACCTACGAGCAGTACTTC.

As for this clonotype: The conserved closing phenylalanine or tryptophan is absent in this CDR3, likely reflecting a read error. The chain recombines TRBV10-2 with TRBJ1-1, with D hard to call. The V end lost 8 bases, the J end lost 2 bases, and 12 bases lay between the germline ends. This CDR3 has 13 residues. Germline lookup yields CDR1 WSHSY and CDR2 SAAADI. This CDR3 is CASGVVENTEAFL. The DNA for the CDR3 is TGCGCCAGCGGTGTAGTAGAAAACACTGAAGCTTTCCTT.

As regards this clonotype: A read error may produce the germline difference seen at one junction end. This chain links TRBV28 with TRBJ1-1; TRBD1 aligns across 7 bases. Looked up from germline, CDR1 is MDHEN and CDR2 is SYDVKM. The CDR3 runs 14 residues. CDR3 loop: CANRGGGTNTEVFF. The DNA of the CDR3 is TGTGCCAACAGGGGCGGCGGAACGAACACTGAAGTTTTCTTT.